Listed below are T cell receptor beta chains from one sample, sequenced in a study of PD-L1 blockade in urothelial cancer. The repertoire was sequenced with immunoSEQ multiplex PCR; TCRdb's copy has only in-frame clones and lacks some. The sample consists of about 57,000 clones, roughly 76% of them appearing once. This material consisted of PBMCs, taken around atezolizumab (anti-PD-L1) treatment. Receptors originate from a man in his sixties or seventies with urothelial cancer. CDR3s leave out the opening cysteine and the closing phenylalanine or tryptophan. The size field is filled for only some rows; it gives once, few, many or a size class.

j_gene	abundance	v_gene	CDR3aa
TRBJ2-5	-	TRBV10-3	AISGTSGGTQY
TRBJ2-7	-	TRBV21-1	ASSRNRRIKY
TRBJ2-7	once	TRBV19	ASSNLQGFEQY
TRBJ1-5	-	TRBV11-2	ASSLVGTGVGQPQH
TRBJ2-7	-	TRBV11-2	ASSPRGQAREQY
TRBJ2-1	-	TRBV7-3	ASSLKVSGRADEQF
TRBJ1-2	-	TRBV5-1	ASSSYGTGSSSDYGYT
TRBJ2-5	-	TRBV7-2	ASSSSRFDRERQETQY
TRBJ1-1	few	TRBV4-2	ASSQGLANTEAF
TRBJ1-1	-	TRBV6-1	ASTQDSPEEAF
TRBJ1-6	-	TRBV28	ASTLPGGSYNSPLH
TRBJ1-4	-	TRBV25-1	ATRDRVREKLF
TRBJ1-3	-	TRBV6-5	ASRFTGGTGNTIY
TRBJ2-1	-	TRBV7-3	ASSLLAGEPYNEQF
TRBJ1-2	-	TRBV4-2	ASSLHRGINYGYT
TRBJ1-4	-	TRBV5-6	ASSLPGLTNEKLF
TRBJ1-1	few	TRBV7-9	ASSGRDTEAF
TRBJ2-5	-	TRBV12-5	ASGRGQGLQETQY
TRBJ2-1	-	TRBV16	ASSGSSYNEQF
TRBJ2-7	few	TRBV4-1	ASRHTGLAGEGEQY
TRBJ1-1	-	TRBV6-1	ASRYDTQNTEAF
TRBJ1-4	-	TRBV6-5	ASSSRDRDEKLF
TRBJ2-7	few	TRBV7-2	ASSLSQELADYEQY
TRBJ2-1	-	TRBV4-2	ASSPQDGTGAKNEQF
TRBJ1-2	-	TRBV14	ASSPRAAGGGYT
TRBJ1-2	-	TRBV5-1	ASSATGIANYGYT
TRBJ1-1	-	TRBV5-1	ASSLEGQGSAEAF
TRBJ1-2	few	TRBV5-6	ASSFGYGYT
TRBJ2-5	-	TRBV7-2	ASTLNSGSSQETQY
TRBJ2-2	-	TRBV7-2	ASSLGTSGRRMGGELF
TRBJ1-5	-	TRBV6-1	ASNPTGVGNQPQH
TRBJ1-1	-	TRBV21-1	ASSKTLAQRNTEAF
TRBJ2-7	-	TRBV21-1	ASSKKGQCEQY
TRBJ2-5	-	TRBV5-1	ASSLVPDQETQY
TRBJ1-1	-	TRBV18	ASSPATTNTEAF
TRBJ1-1	-	TRBV11-2	ASSYPEGDTEAF
TRBJ2-5	-	TRBV5-1	ASSQPSAPGETQY
TRBJ2-7	-	TRBV15	ATSRGKGEAYEQY
TRBJ2-2	-	TRBV4-3	ASSGLAGSGELF
TRBJ2-1	-	TRBV19	ATRAREGEQF